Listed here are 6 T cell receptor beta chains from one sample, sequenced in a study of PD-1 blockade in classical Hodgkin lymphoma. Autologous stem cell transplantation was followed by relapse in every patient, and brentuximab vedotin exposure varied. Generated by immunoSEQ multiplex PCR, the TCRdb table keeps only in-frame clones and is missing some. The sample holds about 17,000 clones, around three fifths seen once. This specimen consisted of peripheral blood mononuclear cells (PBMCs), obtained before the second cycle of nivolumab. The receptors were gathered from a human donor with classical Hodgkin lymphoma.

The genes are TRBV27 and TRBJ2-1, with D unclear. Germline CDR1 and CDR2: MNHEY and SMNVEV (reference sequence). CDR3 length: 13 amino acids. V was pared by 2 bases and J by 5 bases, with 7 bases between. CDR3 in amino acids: CASSLRLDNEQFF. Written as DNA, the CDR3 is TGTGCCAGCAGTTTACGGCTCGACAATGAGCAGTTCTTC.

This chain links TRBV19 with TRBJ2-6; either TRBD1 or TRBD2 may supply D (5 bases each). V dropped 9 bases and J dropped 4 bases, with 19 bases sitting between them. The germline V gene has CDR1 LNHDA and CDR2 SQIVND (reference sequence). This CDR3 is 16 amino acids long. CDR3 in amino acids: CASQYNQGAGANVLTF. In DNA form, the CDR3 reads TGTGCCAGCCAATACAACCAGGGAGCCGGGGCCAACGTCCTGACTTTC.

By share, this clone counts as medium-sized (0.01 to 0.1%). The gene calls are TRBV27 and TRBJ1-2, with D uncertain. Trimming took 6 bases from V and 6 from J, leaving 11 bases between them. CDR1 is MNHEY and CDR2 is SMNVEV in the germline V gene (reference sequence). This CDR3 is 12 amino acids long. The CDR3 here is CASRTDSHGYTF. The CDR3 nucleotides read TGTGCCAGCAGGACTGATAGCCATGGCTACACCTTC.

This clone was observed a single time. The CDR3 sequence: CASSGTPIYNEQFF. The CDR3 nucleotides read TGTGCCAGCAGCGGGACTCCGATCTACAATGAGCAGTTCTTC. This sequence joins TRBV11-2 and TRBJ2-1; perhaps TRBD2 as D (6 bases). CDR1 is SGHAT and CDR2 is FQNNGV in the germline V gene. Between the trimmed V and J ends, which lost 5 bases and 3 bases, there was a span of 11 bases. This CDR3 contains 14 residues.

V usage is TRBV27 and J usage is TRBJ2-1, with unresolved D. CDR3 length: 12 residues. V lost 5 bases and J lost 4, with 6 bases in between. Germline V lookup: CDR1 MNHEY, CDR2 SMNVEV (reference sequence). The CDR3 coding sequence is TGTGCCAGCAGTCTGGGGTACAATGAGCAGTTCTTC. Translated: CASSLGYNEQFF.

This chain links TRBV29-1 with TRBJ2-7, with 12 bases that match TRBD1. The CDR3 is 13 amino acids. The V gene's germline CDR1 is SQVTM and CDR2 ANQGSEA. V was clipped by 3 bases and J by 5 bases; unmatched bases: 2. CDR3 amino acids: CSVEGTGGNEQYF. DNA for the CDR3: TGCAGCGTTGAGGGGACAGGGGGCAACGAGCAGTACTTC.